The sequence of this T cell receptor (beta chain) was determined in a study of chronic HIV infection and antiretroviral therapy. One entry per CDR3 protein, called by TCRdb with MiXCR from the 5' RACE reads. Among about 31,000 distinct CDR3 sequences listed, around 9% were seen once. Germline CDR1 reads SEHNR; CDR2 reads FQNEAQ (reference sequence). V gave up 4 bases and J gave up 6 bases, with 18 bases separating them. The length of the CDR3 is 15 residues. The chain joins TRBV7-9 to TRBJ1-2, with a weak D call TRBD1 (5 bases). The sequence was collected from an adult who had HIV and had not received antiretroviral therapy, or was an uninfected healthy control (not recorded which). Specimen: peripheral blood. The CDR3 reads CASSSGPRSEDGYTF. The CDR3 region has the DNA TGTGCCAGCAGCTCGGGGCCCCGATCTGAAGATGGCTACACCTTC.